This T cell receptor beta chain appears in the sequencing data of a study of vaccination effects on CD4 cells after COVID-19. Generated by immunoSEQ multiplex PCR, the TCRdb table keeps only in-frame clones and is missing some. The sample holds almost 40,000 clones, about 81% seen once. With regard to this clone: Its antigen remains unidentified.

Having been cultured for 9 to 11 days, the cells underwent CD4+ T cell isolation. Sequencing used CD4+ T cells from PBMCs cultured without peptide, obtained before COVID-19 vaccination. The clonotype originates from a human donor who received a COVID-19 vaccine.

CDR3 DNA: TGTGCCAGCACCCTTACTAGCGTCCACGAGCAGTACGTC. Protein product: CASTLTSVHEQYV. The rearrangement uses TRBV6-4 and TRBJ2-7; 7 nucleotides agree with TRBD2. Trimming took 7 bases from V and 5 from J; bases not matched to a gene: 8. CDR3 length: 13 residues. Germline assignment: CDR1 MRHNA and CDR2 SNTAGT.